These 22 T cell receptor beta chains were all obtained from the same sample, sequenced in a study of T cell responses to AZD1222 COVID-19 vaccine. Generated by immunoSEQ multiplex PCR, the TCRdb table keeps only in-frame clones and is missing some. The sample yields around 100,000 clones, more than 70% seen once. Here the sequenced sample was peripheral blood, taken on day 0 of AZD1222 vaccination. These TCRs come from an adult in good health.

V gene TRBV7-3 combines with J gene TRBJ2-1; 7 nucleotides agree with TRBD2. The V segment lost 0 bases and the J segment 1 base; nucleotides outside the gene matches: 3. From germline, CDR1 is SGHTA and CDR2 FQGTGA. The CDR3 length is 16 residues. CDR3 loop: CASSLTGRESYNEQFF. The CDR3 DNA is TGTGCCAGCAGCTTAACAGGGCGGGAGTCCTACAATGAGCAGTTCTTC.

J is TRBJ1-1 and V is TRBV6-5; D remains unclear. Germline CDR1 and CDR2: MNHEY and SVGAGI. V lost 8 bases and J lost 1, with 11 bases in between. CDR3 length: 13 amino acids. The CDR3 DNA reads TGTGCCAGCCGGGTGGGGAAGAACACTGAAGCTTTCTTT. Translated, it gives CASRVGKNTEAFF.

The J gene is TRBJ2-7, the V gene TRBV21-1; the tabulated D call, TRBD2, remains unverified against the DNA. TRBV21-1 counts as a pseudogene. The CDR3 covers 14 residues. In DNA form, the CDR3 reads TGTGCCAGCAGCAAATGGAGGAAACCCTACGAGCAGTACTTC. This gives the protein CASSKWRKPYEQYF.

This clone was seen a single time. CDR3 DNA sequence: TGTGCCAGCAGAAGAACCGAGGGTGAAAAACTGTTTTTT. This gives the protein CASRRTEGEKLFF. The chain recombines TRBV6-5 with TRBJ1-4, with unresolved D. The CDR3 spans 13 residues. Germline loops: CDR1 MNHEY, CDR2 SVGAGI. The V end was cut by 6 bases, the J end by 7 bases, with 12 bases between.

This clone was recorded once. The V call is TRBV6-5, the J call TRBJ1-6; D perhaps matches TRBD1 (6 bases). The germline CDR1 and CDR2 sequences are MNHEY and SVGAGI. CDR3 length: 13 residues. V shed 8 bases and J shed 8 bases, with 13 bases lying between them. The DNA of the CDR3 is TGTGCCAGCCGGACAGCGAGTGATTCACCCCTCCACTTT. This translates into CASRTASDSPLHF.

This chain links TRBV7-6 with TRBJ1-3; 8 nucleotides match TRBD1. From germline, CDR1 is SGHVS and CDR2 FNYEAQ. Trimming removed 5 bases from V and 0 bases from J; junction bases left unmatched: 15. The CDR3 has 19 amino acids. In DNA form, the CDR3 reads TGTGCCAGCAGCCCAACCGGGGACAGGAAAAAGCTCTCTGGAAACACCATATATTTT. Translation gives CASSPTGDRKKLSGNTIYF. The variable domain in full, completed from reference TRBV7-6 and TRBJ1-3, reads GAGVSQSPRYKVTKRGQDVALRCDPISGHVSLYWYRQALGQGPEFLTYFNYEAQQDKSGLPNDRFSAERPEGSISTLTIQRTEQRDSAMYRCASSPTGDRKKLSGNTIYFGEGSWLTVV.

CDR3 sequence (DNA): TGTGCCAGCAGCATCACCCCCGGGGGGCAGCCCCAGCATTTT. Translating it yields CASSITPGGQPQHF. The chain couples TRBV5-6 to TRBJ1-5, with a tentative D call TRBD1 (5 bases). Germline V gene lookup returns CDR1 SGHDT and CDR2 YYEEEE. Trimming removed 4 bases from V and 7 bases from J, with 15 bases in between. CDR3 length: 14 amino acids.

V and J are TRBV7-1 and TRBJ2-1; TRBD2 aligns across 9 bases. TRBV7-1 is an ORF, and what it does is uncertain. The length of the CDR3 is 16 residues. V lost 4 bases to trimming and J lost 3 bases; unmatched junction nucleotides: 7. The CDR3: CASSLRGGANYNEQFF. The CDR3 region has the DNA TGTGCCAGCAGCTTACGCGGGGGGGCCAACTACAATGAGCAGTTCTTC.

The V call is TRBV2, the J call TRBJ2-7; TRBD2 agrees at 14 bases. From germline, CDR1 is SNHLY and CDR2 FYNNEI. The CDR3 totals 16 residues. The DNA for the CDR3 is TGTGCGGCCGGACCCGGGACTAGCGGGAGATCGGTCGAGCAGTACTTC. Its protein is CAAGPGTSGRSVEQYF.

The chain is built from TRBV5-6 and TRBJ2-3, with 8 positions matching TRBD2. V lost 4 bases, J lost 0 bases, and 7 bases stayed unmatched. CDR1 and CDR2 (germline): SGHDT, YYEEEE. The CDR3 extends over 16 amino acids. The CDR3 bases are TGTGCCAGCAGCACCGGACTAGCAGCTAGCACAGATACGCAGTATTTT. This sequence encodes CASSTGLAASTDTQYF.

The V gene is TRBV19, the J gene TRBJ1-2, with D tentatively TRBD1 (6 bases). Trimming removed 5 bases at V and 2 bases at J, with 9 bases between. The CDR3 loop spans 13 amino acids. The germline gives CDR1 LNHDA, CDR2 SQIVND (reference sequence). CDR3 region: CASSAGQNYGYTF. The CDR3 nucleotides read TGTGCCAGTAGTGCGGGACAAAACTATGGCTACACCTTC.

The chain joins TRBV7-2 to TRBJ2-3, with 7 bases fitting TRBD1. Per the germline V gene, CDR1 is SGHTA and CDR2 is FQGNSA. The trim removed 7 bases at V and 0 bases at J, leaving 13 bases unmatched. This CDR3 contains 17 residues. CDR3 amino acids: CASTSKRGPSSTDTQYF. CDR3 DNA sequence: TGTGCCAGCACCTCTAAAAGGGGGCCTTCGAGCACAGATACGCAGTATTTT.

This chain links TRBV7-8 with TRBJ2-1, with 8 bases that match TRBD2. The CDR3 totals 15 residues. V dropped 3 bases and J dropped 4; count of bases not matched to a gene: 5. Germline CDR1 reads SGHVS; CDR2 reads FQNEAQ. CDR3 in amino acids: CASSFRGGEYNEQFF. CDR3 DNA sequence: TGTGCCAGCAGCTTTCGGGGGGGTGAATACAATGAGCAGTTCTTC.

The V call is TRBV7-9, the J call TRBJ1-6; D gene ambiguous. CDR3 size: 16 residues. Germline V CDR1 and CDR2: SEHNR, FQNEAQ (reference sequence). The V end lost 1 base, the J end lost 0 bases, and 7 bases lay between the germline ends. The CDR3 here is CASSLGQSSYNSPLHF. The CDR3 bases are TGTGCCAGCAGCTTAGGACAAAGCTCCTATAATTCACCCCTCCACTTT.

The sample holds one count of this clone. This chain joins TRBV7-7 and TRBJ1-6, with TRBD1 as a possible D gene (6 bases). The germline V gene has CDR1 SSHAT and CDR2 FNYEAQ (reference sequence). The CDR3 totals 13 residues. V lost 5 bases and J lost 10, with 12 bases in between. The chain's CDR3 is CASSSNRDSPLHF. As DNA, the CDR3 is TGTGCCAGCAGCAGCAACAGGGACTCACCCCTCCACTTT. Combining the CDR3 with reference TRBV7-7 and TRBJ1-6 gives the whole variable domain GAGVSQSPRYKVTKRGQDVTLRCDPISSHATLYWYQQALGQGPEFLTYFNYEAQPDKSGLPSDRFSAERPEGSISTLTIQRTEQRDSAMYRCASSSNRDSPLHFGNGTRLTVT.

The chain carries TRBV28 and TRBJ1-6; D unclear. This CDR3 comprises 12 residues. The V end was cut by 5 bases, the J end by 10 bases, with 9 bases between. Germline V CDR1 and CDR2: MDHEN, SYDVKM. CDR3 DNA sequence: TGTGCCAGCAGTATCCCCCGATCACCCCTCCACTTT. This encodes CASSIPRSPLHF. The entire variable domain, with the rest obtained from reference TRBV28 and TRBJ1-6, is as follows: DVKVTQSSRYLVKRTGEKVFLECVQDMDHENMFWYRQDPGLGLRLIYFSYDVKMKEKGDIPEGYSVSREKKERFSLILESASTNQTSMYLCASSIPRSPLHFGNGTRLTVT.

The gene calls are TRBV9 and TRBJ1-3; the D gene is possibly TRBD1 (6 bases). CDR3 length equals 18 residues. V was cut by 0 bases and J by 0 bases, with 16 bases left in between. Germline V gene lookup returns CDR1 SGDLS and CDR2 YYNGEE. The CDR3 DNA follows: TGTGCCAGCAGCGTAGATATACAGGGTGCCTTCTCTGGAAACACCATATATTTT. Residues: CASSVDIQGAFSGNTIYF.

In its sample, this clone was seen a few times. The V and J genes are TRBV19 and TRBJ1-4, with 9 bases aligning to TRBD1. From germline, CDR1 is LNHDA and CDR2 SQIVND (reference sequence). The CDR3 has 15 amino acids. The V segment lost 3 bases and the J segment 8 bases; nucleotides outside the gene matches: 7. DNA for the CDR3: TGTGCCAGTAGTATTGGGACAGGGTTAAACGAAAAACTGTTTTTT. Translating it yields CASSIGTGLNEKLFF.

V is TRBV30 and J is TRBJ1-1; D gene ambiguous. CDR1 and CDR2 from the germline V gene are GTSNPN and SVGIG (reference sequence). This CDR3 is built from 14 residues. Trimming took off 2 bases at V and 1 base at J, with 11 bases between the two ends. The DNA of the CDR3 is TGTGCCTGGAGTCCCCTGACGCCGAACACTGAAGCTTTCTTT. It encodes CAWSPLTPNTEAFF. Full variable domain (rest looked up from reference TRBV30 and TRBJ1-1): SQTIHQWPATLVQPVGSPLSLECTVEGTSNPNLYWYRQAAGRGLQLLFYSVGIGQISSEVPQNLSASRPQDRQFILSSKKLLLSDSGFYLCAWSPLTPNTEAFFGQGTRLTVV.

The V and J genes are TRBV13 and TRBJ1-2, with D unresolved. Germline V gene data show CDR1 as PRHDT and CDR2 as FYEKMQ (reference sequence). The CDR3 length is 14 residues. The V end lost 4 bases, the J end lost 3 bases, and 12 bases lay between the germline ends. CDR3 residues: CASSWVRPDYGYTF. CDR3 sequence (DNA): TGTGCCAGCAGCTGGGTCAGGCCAGACTATGGCTACACCTTC.

This chain connects TRBV11-3 to TRBJ2-5; TRBD2 matches at 7 bases. CDR3 length: 13 amino acids. Trimming cost V 6 bases and J 5 bases; bases outside gene matches: 6. From germline, CDR1 is SGHNT and CDR2 YENEEA. The CDR3 nucleotides are TGTGCCAGCAGGCTCGGGAGGAGCGAGACCCAGTACTTC. Its protein product is CASRLGRSETQYF.

The chain uses TRBV7-9 and TRBJ2-4; D is undetermined. Germline V lookup: CDR1 SEHNR, CDR2 FQNEAQ (reference sequence). Trimming stripped 1 base from V and 3 bases from J, with 10 bases between. The CDR3 spans 15 residues. CDR3 loop: CASSLEEFGKNIQYF. The CDR3 DNA is TGTGCCAGCAGCTTAGAGGAGTTCGGCAAAAACATTCAGTACTTC.